The source of this T cell receptor (beta chain) is a study of cytomegalovirus exposure and HLA in healthy donors. Study-wide results and limits: A few CMV-associated chains proved CMV antigen-specific in vitro.

Produced via immunoSEQ multiplex PCR; TCRdb's table is partial and in-frame only. The sample includes about 160,000 clones, roughly 91% of them seen just once. The trim removed 6 bases at V and 5 bases at J, leaving 8 bases unmatched. The CDR3 contains 16 residues. From germline, CDR1 is MDHEN and CDR2 SYDVKM. About this clone itself: The target antigen is unknown.

Sequencing was done on a sample of PBMCs. The chain couples TRBV28 to TRBJ2-2; 11 nucleotides agree with TRBD1. This TCR was recovered from a woman aged 18-29 years in good health and CMV-seropositive. The CDR3 protein is CASSPGTGGSTGELFF. CDR3 sequence (DNA): TGTGCCAGCAGCCCCGGGACAGGGGGTAGTACCGGGGAGCTGTTTTTT.